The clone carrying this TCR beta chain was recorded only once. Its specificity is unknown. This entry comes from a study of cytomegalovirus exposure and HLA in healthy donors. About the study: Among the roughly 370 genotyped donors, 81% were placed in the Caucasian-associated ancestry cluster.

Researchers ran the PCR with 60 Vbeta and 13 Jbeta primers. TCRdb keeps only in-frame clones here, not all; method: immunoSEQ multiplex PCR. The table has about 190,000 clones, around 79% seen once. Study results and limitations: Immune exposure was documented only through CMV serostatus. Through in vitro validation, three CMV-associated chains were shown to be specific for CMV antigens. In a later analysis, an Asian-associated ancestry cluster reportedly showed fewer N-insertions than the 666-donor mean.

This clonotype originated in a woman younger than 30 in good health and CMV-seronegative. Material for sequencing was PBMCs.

CDR3 sequence reads: CASSVTGAYEQYF. The CDR3 DNA sequence: TGCGCCAGCAGCGTGACAGGGGCCTACGAGCAGTACTTC. This rearrangement joins TRBV5-1 to TRBJ2-7; 8 positions agree with TRBD1. The length of the CDR3 is 13 residues. J gave up 2 bases and V 4 bases, and 2 bases lay outside the gene matches. From germline, CDR1 is SGHRS and CDR2 YFSETQ.